What follows is one T cell receptor (beta chain) and its context. Study processing details: Amplification from reference gene primers served as the basis for estimated nucleated cell counts. The method was immunoSEQ multiplex PCR; TCRdb's version includes in-frame clones alone and lacks a portion of them. V and J calls and clone size follow that table, whereas D and trimming were derived from the DNA. The sample shows 270,000 or so clones, approximately 77% of them seen only once. Trimming shortened V by 1 base and J by 2 bases, and 8 bases separated the two germline ends. The CDR3 runs to 13 residues. The V gene's germline CDR1 is GTSNPN and CDR2 SVGIG (reference sequence). The sample is drawn from a study of blood T cell repertoires in COVID-19. Overall study context: The study drew acute and convalescent COVID-19 samples from the United States, Italy and Spain. T cells, B-cell-depleted T cells, or PBMCs supplied cDNA or gDNA.

Sequencing input: peripheral blood. The V gene is TRBV30, the J gene TRBJ1-1, with unresolved D. The receptor comes from a woman aged 18-29 years with acute or convalescent COVID-19. The CDR3 coding sequence is TGTGCCTGGAGTGCCGGGAGTAACACTGAAGCTTTCTTT. Encoded protein: CAWSAGSNTEAFF.